One and the same sample provided the 9 T cell receptor beta chains below, sequenced in a study of spatial heterogeneity in lung cancer. Each CDR3 protein is one row after TCRdb ran MiXCR on the 5' RACE reads. The table lists about 45,000 distinct CDR3 sequences, around 7.1% of them singletons, with around two fifths in the top ten. This sample's time point: sample taken at primary tumor resection. Material for sequencing was whole RNA from tumor, nontumor lung or frozen PBMC, left unsorted. Material: PBMCs, obtained at surgery. These receptors all come from a female donor with early-stage non-small cell lung cancer.

This clonotype was seen at least ten times. Here the CDR3 reads CSAPTGRSNYGYTF. In DNA, the CDR3 is TGCAGTGCGCCCACAGGGAGAAGTAACTATGGCTACACCTTC. The rearrangement uses TRBV20-1 and TRBJ1-2; possibly TRBD1 for D (6 bases). The V end lost 6 bases, the J end lost 1 base, and 15 bases lay between the germline ends. CDR1 and CDR2 (germline): DFQATT, SNEGSKA (reference sequence). The CDR3 sequence is 14 residues long.

This clonotype has at least ten counts. V usage is TRBV10-3 and J usage is TRBJ2-2; D gene ambiguous. Germline CDR1 reads ENHRY; CDR2 reads SYGVKD. The CDR3 sequence is 16 residues long. Trimming stripped 4 bases from V and 0 bases from J, with 12 bases between. The CDR3 nucleotides read TGTGCCATCAGTGGACTTCTTGGGACGAACACCGGGGAGCTGTTTTTT. This codes for CAISGLLGTNTGELFF.

This clonotype was seen a few times. As DNA, the CDR3 is TGCGCCAGCAGCTTGGGTAGGGATACGCAGTATTTT. This encodes CASSLGRDTQYF. This chain joins TRBV5-1 and TRBJ2-3; no clear D gene. CDR3 size: 12 residues. V was shortened by 0 bases and J by 6 bases, with 5 bases between the two germline ends. Germline lookup yields CDR1 SGHRS and CDR2 YFSETQ.

This chain uses TRBV7-9 with TRBJ2-7; D ambiguous. Germline CDR1 reads SEHNR; CDR2 reads FQNEAQ (reference sequence). Trimming pared 1 base from V and 5 bases from J, leaving 12 bases between. The CDR3 is 14 residues long. CDR3 DNA: TGTGCCAGCAGCTTAGGGACGCCTCGGGACGAGCAGTACTTC. Its protein is CASSLGTPRDEQYF.

This clonotype came up a few times. The rearrangement uses TRBV20-1 and TRBJ1-1; D possibly corresponds to TRBD1 (5 bases). With 6 bases removed from V and 0 bases from J, the gap between germline ends came to 14 bases. The CDR3 runs 14 residues. From germline, CDR1 is DFQATT and CDR2 SNEGSKA (reference sequence). The CDR3 DNA sequence: TGCAGTGCCCTCCCCCAGGGACTGAACACTGAAGCTTTCTTT. This encodes CSALPQGLNTEAFF.

This clonotype occurred a few times. The chain recombines TRBV5-5 with TRBJ2-2; no firm D call. The length of the CDR3 is 15 residues. Trimming took 1 base from V and 1 from J, leaving 8 bases between them. In germline, CDR1 is SGHKS, CDR2 YYEKEE (reference sequence). CDR3 sequence: CASSLIQLNTGELFF. CDR3 coding DNA: TGTGCCAGCAGCTTGATACAGTTGAACACCGGGGAGCTGTTTTTT.

This clonotype was observed many times. The V and J genes are TRBV12-3 or TRBV12-4 and TRBJ1-4; 8 nucleotides align to TRBD1. The CDR3 spans 16 residues. V shed 5 bases and J 5 bases; nucleotides not matched to a gene: 10. The CDR3 is CASSVRTGWRNEKLFF. CDR3 sequence (DNA): TGTGCCAGCAGTGTACGGACAGGGTGGCGGAATGAAAAACTGTTTTTT.

This chain connects TRBV20-1 to TRBJ2-5; tentatively, D is TRBD2 (6 bases). Between the trimmed V and J ends, which lost 5 bases and 2 bases, there was a span of 15 bases. Germline CDR1 DFQATT, CDR2 SNEGSKA (reference sequence). The CDR3 is 14 amino acids. The CDR3 region is CSARSSGRQETQYF. Here the CDR3 DNA reads TGCAGTGCTCGTTCGAGCGGGCGACAAGAGACCCAGTACTTC.

This clonotype was recorded many times. V gene TRBV28 combines with J gene TRBJ2-7; TRBD1 is a possible D gene (5 bases). Germline V gene data show CDR1 as MDHEN and CDR2 as SYDVKM. V was shortened by 3 bases and J by 5 bases, with 14 bases between the two germline ends. The CDR3 is made up of 14 amino acids. The CDR3 DNA follows: TGTGCCAGCAGTTTTCTACTCAGGGTCCACGAGCAGTACTTC. Residues: CASSFLLRVHEQYF.